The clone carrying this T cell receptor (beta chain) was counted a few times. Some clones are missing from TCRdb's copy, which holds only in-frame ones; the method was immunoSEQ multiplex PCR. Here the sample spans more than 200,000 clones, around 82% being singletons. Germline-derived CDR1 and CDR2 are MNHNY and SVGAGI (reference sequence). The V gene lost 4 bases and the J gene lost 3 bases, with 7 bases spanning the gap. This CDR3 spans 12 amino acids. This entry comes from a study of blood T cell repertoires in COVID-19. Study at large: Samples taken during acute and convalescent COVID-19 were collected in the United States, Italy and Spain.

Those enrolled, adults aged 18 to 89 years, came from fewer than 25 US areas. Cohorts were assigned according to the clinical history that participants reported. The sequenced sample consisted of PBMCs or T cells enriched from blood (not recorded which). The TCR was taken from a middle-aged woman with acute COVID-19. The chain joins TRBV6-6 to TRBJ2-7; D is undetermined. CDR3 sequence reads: CASSSQHYEQYF. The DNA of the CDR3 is TGTGCCAGCAGTTCCCAACACTACGAGCAGTACTTC.